This T cell receptor beta chain was documented in a study of cytomegalovirus exposure and HLA in healthy donors. Overall study findings and caveats: TCR sequences were mostly rare, though some public TCRs occurred in many donors. Earlier analysis found most TCR beta V segments productive about 90% or about 30% of the time. One variant, a missense change in DCLRE1C, was linked in a later analysis to TCR beta V- and J-gene trimming.

Regarding this clone: The antigen is not known.

This CDR3 is 15 amino acids long. The V end was cut by 1 base, the J end by 0 bases, with 8 bases between. Germline V gives CDR1 SEHNR, CDR2 FQNEAQ (reference sequence). PCR involved 60 Vbeta and 13 Jbeta primers. Profiled with immunoSEQ multiplex PCR; TCRdb holds only in-frame clones, not every one. The data show some 110,000 clones, less than 80% seen once. The receptor was isolated from a woman aged 30 to 39 in good health and CMV-seronegative. V and J are TRBV7-9 and TRBJ2-3; possible D gene TRBD1, 6 bases. Material: PBMCs. Here the CDR3 DNA reads TGTGCCAGCAGCTTAGGACAGGATAGCACAGATACGCAGTATTTT. This sequence encodes CASSLGQDSTDTQYF.